These 9 T cell receptor beta chains share one sample of origin, sequenced in a study of long-term antiretroviral therapy in people with HIV. Sequencing used immunoSEQ v3.0 at survey level. TCRdb's table, derived via immunoSEQ multiplex PCR, lists solely in-frame clones and lacks some. This table has 25,000 to 35,000 clones, around 85% appearing once. Sequencing used unsorted PBMCs, obtained 0.8 years before starting antiretroviral therapy. All receptors derive from a man aged 18 to 30 with HIV.

The V call is TRBV4-1, the J call TRBJ2-7; D call uncertain. V was cut by 1 base and J by 0 bases, with 10 bases left in between. The CDR3 runs to 15 residues. Germline-derived CDR1 and CDR2 are MGHRA and YSYEKL. In DNA, the CDR3 is TGCGCCAGCAGCCAAGGGTCGGCCCCCTCCTACGAGCAGTACTTC. Translated: CASSQGSAPSYEQYF.

The CDR3 spells CASSQDFGDYGYTF. For the CDR3, the DNA is TGCGCCAGCAGCCAAGATTTCGGGGACTATGGCTACACCTTC. V and J are TRBV4-3 and TRBJ1-2, with D unclear. CDR3 length: 14 amino acids. With 0 bases removed from V and 3 bases from J, the gap between germline ends came to 8 bases. Germline CDR1 is LGHNA and CDR2 is YSLEER.

The V and J genes are TRBV18 and TRBJ2-7; possible D gene TRBD2, 5 bases. The V and J ends lost 0 bases and 4 bases respectively, with 10 bases between them. The germline CDR1 and CDR2 sequences are KGHSH and LQKENI. The CDR3 length is 14 residues. The CDR3 reads CASSPPGRRYEQYF. CDR3 nucleotide sequence: TGTGCCAGCTCACCACCCGGCAGGAGGTACGAGCAGTACTTC.

The J gene is TRBJ2-6, the V gene TRBV5-4; the match to TRBD1 covers 7 bases. The V segment lost 4 bases and the J segment 2 bases; nucleotides outside the gene matches: 12. In germline, CDR1 is SGHNT, CDR2 YYREEE (reference sequence). The CDR3 extends over 18 amino acids. DNA for the CDR3: TGTGCCAGCAGCGGTCCCGGGACAGAGTGGACTGGGGCCAACGTCCTGACTTTC. Protein product: CASSGPGTEWTGANVLTF.

This chain connects TRBV4-1 to TRBJ2-2; D might be TRBD2 (7 bases). The length of the CDR3 is 16 residues. V shed 0 bases and J shed 7 bases, with 15 bases lying between them. Germline assignment: CDR1 MGHRA and CDR2 YSYEKL. The CDR3 DNA is TGCGCCAGCAGCCAAGATGGAAGGGGGGGGGTCGGGGAGCTGTTTTTT. Its protein product is CASSQDGRGGVGELFF.

The chain carries TRBV5-4 and TRBJ2-6; no clear D gene. The germline CDR1 and CDR2 sequences are SGHNT and YYREEE (reference sequence). V lost 4 bases and J 3 bases, leaving 11 bases between the germline ends. There are 15 residues in the CDR3. CDR3 bases: TGTGCCAGCAGCGCAAGACTGATTGGGGCCAACGTCCTGACTTTC. This encodes CASSARLIGANVLTF.

This sequence joins TRBV5-8 and TRBJ2-2, with D possibly being TRBD2 (6 bases). The CDR3 consists of 14 residues. Trimming left V 2 bases short and J 7 bases short, with 12 bases between. From germline, CDR1 is SGHTS and CDR2 YDEGEE. CDR3 residues: CASSLGGGVGELFF. The CDR3 region has the DNA TGTGCCAGCAGCTTAGGAGGAGGGGTCGGGGAGCTGTTTTTT.

This chain links TRBV6-5 with TRBJ2-7; possibly TRBD1 for D (6 bases). CDR3 size: 13 residues. In germline, CDR1 is MNHEY, CDR2 SVGAGI. The V end lost 3 bases, the J end lost 5 bases, and 11 bases lay between the germline ends. In DNA form, the CDR3 reads TGTGCCAGCAGTTATCAGGCAGGGGACGAGCAGTACTTC. Amino acids: CASSYQAGDEQYF.

The chain joins TRBV30 to TRBJ1-4; the D is unclear. The CDR3 is 14 residues long. Germline loops: CDR1 GTSNPN, CDR2 SVGIG (reference sequence). V dropped 0 bases and J dropped 3 bases, with 8 bases sitting between them. The CDR3, as DNA: TGTGCCTGGAGTGTTTCTAGTTCTAATGAAAAACTGTTTTTT. Residues: CAWSVSSSNEKLFF.